This TCR beta chain was captured in a study of lymphopenia after photon versus proton radiotherapy. The study's findings and limits: Post-nadir diversity loss with photons came from oligoclonal expansion, particularly CD8+ Temra cells. Larger post-nadir TCR diversity loss correlated inversely with survival in deceased patients. Proton therapy kept repertoires fairly stable, unlike photons, which gained effector/memory cells. Only patients who died were analyzed for survival; proton advantage is unproven.

Details on this clone: Its antigen is not identified.

Data came from immunoSEQ multiplex PCR; TCRdb stores just in-frame clones and leaves some out. Here the sample spans over 40,000 clones, approximately 92% being singletons. The clonotype originates from a woman aged 40-49 years with cholangiocarcinoma. The sample in question was peripheral blood, obtained from a patient treated with photon-based radiotherapy.

In DNA form, the CDR3 reads TGCAGCGTTTTAGCGCAGCGGGTGGGTGAGCAGTTCTTC. Residues: CSVLAQRVGEQFF. The V and J genes are TRBV29-1 and TRBJ2-1, with D tentatively TRBD2 (6 bases). From germline, CDR1 is SQVTM and CDR2 ANQGSEA. The length of the CDR3 is 13 residues. V was trimmed by 5 bases and J by 9 bases, leaving 17 bases between them.